This T cell receptor (beta chain) was sequenced in a study of graft-versus-host responses after intestinal transplantation. Study at large: The transplants performed in recipients were multivisceral, liver-intestinal, or isolated intestinal. Every one of the recipients received anti-thymocyte globulin induction and afterwards took tacrolimus and steroids for around 3 years. Whole-study results and caveats: Investigators detected GvH clones in recipient marrow, with some emerging earlier in ileum or blood. Allograft clonal ratios (graft-versus-host to host-versus-graft) were high in patients who had graft-donor T cell macrochimerism.

This clone was seen only a few times. Its specificity is unknown. Sequencing was performed with immunoSEQ multiplex PCR; in TCRdb, only in-frame clones are kept and a portion is missing. The sample lists several thousand clones, 75% to 90% occurring once. Germline V gene lookup returns CDR1 MNHEY and CDR2 SVGAGI. The CDR3 is made up of 13 amino acids. V lost 8 bases to trimming and J lost 8 bases, with 16 bases between them. Material: PBMCs, obtained just under 85 days after transplant. V usage is TRBV6-5 and J usage is TRBJ2-4; no reliable D call. The sequence derives from a human patient who received an intestinal transplant, so some T cells may come from the graft donor. CDR3 in DNA: TGTGCCAGCGAGGACCCCTCGACGGACATTCAGTACTTC. Translated, it gives CASEDPSTDIQYF.